This T cell receptor beta chain stems from a study of T cells in Graves' hyperthyroidism and ophthalmopathy. Study findings and constraints: Researchers report that a 13 V-J model separated ophthalmopathy from stable hyperthyroidism. Ophthalmopathy prediction by the model preceded onset by a median approximately 5.9 months.

This clonotype was observed many times. As yet, its antigen is unknown. RNA transcripts served as the template for amplifying TCR beta CDR3 regions. TCR CDR3 underwent first-round RT-PCR with the HTBI primer set. One entry per CDR3 protein, called by TCRdb with MiXCR from the multiplex PCR reads. The profile covers over 350,000 distinct CDR3 sequences, with about 14% appearing a single time and over 10% taken by the ten largest. Uncontrolled infection, other autoimmune disease, pregnancy or lactation barred patients from enrollment. V shed 1 base and J shed 4 bases, with 7 bases lying between them. Per the germline V gene, CDR1 is SEHNR and CDR2 is FQNEAQ (reference sequence). The CDR3 spans 14 residues.

The material sequenced was blood. This clonotype was obtained from a man aged 18 to 29 with Graves' ophthalmopathy. The J gene is TRBJ2-2, the V gene TRBV7-9; D unresolved. CDR3 DNA: TGTGCCAGCAGCTTAGGCCCGAGCACCGGGGAGCTGTTTTTT. Translated: CASSLGPSTGELFF.